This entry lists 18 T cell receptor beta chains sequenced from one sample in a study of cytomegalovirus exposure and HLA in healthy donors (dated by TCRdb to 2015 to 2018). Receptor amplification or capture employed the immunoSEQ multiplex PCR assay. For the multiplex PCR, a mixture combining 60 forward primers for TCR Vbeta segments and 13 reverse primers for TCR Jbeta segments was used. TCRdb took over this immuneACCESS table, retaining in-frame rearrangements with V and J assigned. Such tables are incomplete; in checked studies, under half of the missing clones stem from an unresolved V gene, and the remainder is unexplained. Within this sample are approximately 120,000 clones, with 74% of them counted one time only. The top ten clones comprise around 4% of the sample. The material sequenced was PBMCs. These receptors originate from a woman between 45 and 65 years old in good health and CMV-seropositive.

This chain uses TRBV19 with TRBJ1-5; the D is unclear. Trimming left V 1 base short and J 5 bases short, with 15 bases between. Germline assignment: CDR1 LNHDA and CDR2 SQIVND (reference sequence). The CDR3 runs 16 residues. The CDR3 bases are TGTGCCAGTAGTATAGGCCTTCTTCGTCGGGATCAGCCCCAGCATTTT. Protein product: CASSIGLLRRDQPQHF. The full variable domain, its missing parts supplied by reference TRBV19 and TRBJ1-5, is DGGITQSPKYLFRKEGQNVTLSCEQNLNHDAMYWYRQDPGQGLRLIYYSQIVNDFQKGDIAEGYSVSREKKESFPLTVTSAQKNPTAFYLCASSIGLLRRDQPQHFGDGTRLSIL.

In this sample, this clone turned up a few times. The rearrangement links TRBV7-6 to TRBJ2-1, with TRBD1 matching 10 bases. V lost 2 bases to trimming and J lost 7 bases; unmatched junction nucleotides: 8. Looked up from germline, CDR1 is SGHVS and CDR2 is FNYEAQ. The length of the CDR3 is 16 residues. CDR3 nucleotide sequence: TGTGCCAGCAGCTTAAAATGGGACAGGGGCAATAATGAGCAGTTCTTC. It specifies CASSLKWDRGNNEQFF.

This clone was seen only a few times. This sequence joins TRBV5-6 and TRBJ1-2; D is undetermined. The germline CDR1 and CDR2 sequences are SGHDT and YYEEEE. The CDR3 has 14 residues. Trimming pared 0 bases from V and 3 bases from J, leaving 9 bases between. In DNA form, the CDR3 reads TGTGCCAGCAGCTTGGATTCGGGGTACTATGGCTACACCTTC. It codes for CASSLDSGYYGYTF. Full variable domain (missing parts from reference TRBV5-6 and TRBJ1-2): DAGVTQSPTHLIKTRGQQVTLRCSPKSGHDTVSWYQQALGQGPQFIFQYYEEEERQRGNFPDRFSGHQFPNYSSELNVNALLLGDSALYLCASSLDSGYYGYTFGSGTRLTVV.

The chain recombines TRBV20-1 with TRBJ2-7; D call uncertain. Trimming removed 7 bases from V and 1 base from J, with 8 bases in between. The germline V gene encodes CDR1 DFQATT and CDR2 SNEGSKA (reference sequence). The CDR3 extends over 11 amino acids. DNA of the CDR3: TGCAGTGTCTCCAGGTCCTACGAGCAGTACTTC. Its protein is CSVSRSYEQYF.

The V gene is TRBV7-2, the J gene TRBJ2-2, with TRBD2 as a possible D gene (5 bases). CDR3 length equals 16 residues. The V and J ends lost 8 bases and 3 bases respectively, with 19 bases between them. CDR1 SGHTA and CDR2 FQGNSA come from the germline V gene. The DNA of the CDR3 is TGTGCCAGCCCCCATCCCCGAGGGATTTACACCGGGGAGCTGTTTTTT. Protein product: CASPHPRGIYTGELFF.

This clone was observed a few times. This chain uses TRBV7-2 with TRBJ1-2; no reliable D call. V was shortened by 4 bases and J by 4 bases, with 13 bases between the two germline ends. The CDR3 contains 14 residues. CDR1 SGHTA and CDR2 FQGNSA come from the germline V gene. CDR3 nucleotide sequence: TGTGCCAGCAGCTCGCGCGGGGAAACCTATGGCTACACCTTC. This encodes CASSSRGETYGYTF.

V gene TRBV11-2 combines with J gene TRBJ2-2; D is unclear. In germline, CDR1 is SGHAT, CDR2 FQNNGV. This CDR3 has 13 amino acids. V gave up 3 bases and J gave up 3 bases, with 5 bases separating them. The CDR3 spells CASSFTDTGELFF. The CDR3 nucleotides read TGTGCCAGCAGCTTTACGGACACCGGGGAGCTGTTTTTT.

CDR3 bases: TGTGCCATCAGTGGGACAGGGGAAGGGGCCTACGAGCAGTACTTC. Its translation is CAISGTGEGAYEQYF. This chain uses TRBV10-3 with TRBJ2-7; 9 positions match TRBD1. The length of the CDR3 is 15 residues. The germline V gene encodes CDR1 ENHRY and CDR2 SYGVKD. The trim removed 4 bases at V and 2 bases at J, leaving 6 bases unmatched.

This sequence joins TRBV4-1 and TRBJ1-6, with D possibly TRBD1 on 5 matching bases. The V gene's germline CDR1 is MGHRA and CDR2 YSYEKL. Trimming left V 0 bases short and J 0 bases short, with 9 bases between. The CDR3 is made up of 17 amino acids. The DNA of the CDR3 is TGCGCCAGCAGCCAAGAGGGGGGGAGCTCCTATAATTCACCCCTCCACTTT. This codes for CASSQEGGSSYNSPLHF.

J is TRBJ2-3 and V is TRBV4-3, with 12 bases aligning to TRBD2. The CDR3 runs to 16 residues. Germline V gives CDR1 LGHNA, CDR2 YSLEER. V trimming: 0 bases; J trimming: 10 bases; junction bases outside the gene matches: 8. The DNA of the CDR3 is TGCGCCAGCAGCCAAGACGGCACTAGCGGGGGGAGAGCGCAGTATTTT. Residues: CASSQDGTSGGRAQYF.

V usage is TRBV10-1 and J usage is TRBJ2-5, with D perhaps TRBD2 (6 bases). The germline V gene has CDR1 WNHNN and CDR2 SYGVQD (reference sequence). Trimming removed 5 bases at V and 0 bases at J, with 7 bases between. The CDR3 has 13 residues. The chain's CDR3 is CASSRTNQETQYF. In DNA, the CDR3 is TGCGCCAGCAGTAGGACTAACCAAGAGACCCAGTACTTC.

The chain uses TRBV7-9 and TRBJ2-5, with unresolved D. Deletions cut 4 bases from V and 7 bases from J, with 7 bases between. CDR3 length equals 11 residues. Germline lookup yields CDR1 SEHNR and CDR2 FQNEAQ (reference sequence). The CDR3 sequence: CASSSTGTQYF. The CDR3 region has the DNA TGTGCCAGCAGCTCCACCGGGACCCAGTACTTC. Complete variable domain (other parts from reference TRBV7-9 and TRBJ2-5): DTGVSQNPRHKITKRGQNVTFRCDPISEHNRLYWYRQTLGQGPEFLTYFQNEAQLEKSRLLSDRFSAERPKGSFSTLEIQRTEQGDSAMYLCASSSTGTQYFGPGTRLLVL.

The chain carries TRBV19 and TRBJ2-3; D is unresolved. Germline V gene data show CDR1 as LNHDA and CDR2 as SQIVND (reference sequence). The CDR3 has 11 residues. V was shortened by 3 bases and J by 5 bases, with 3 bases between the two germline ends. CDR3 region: CASSIRDTQYF. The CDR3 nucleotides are TGTGCCAGTAGTATTCGAGATACGCAGTATTTT.

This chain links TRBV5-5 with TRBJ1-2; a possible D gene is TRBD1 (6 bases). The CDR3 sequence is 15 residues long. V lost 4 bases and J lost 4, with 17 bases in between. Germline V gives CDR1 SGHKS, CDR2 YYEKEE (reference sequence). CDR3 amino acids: CASSLTTGRFYGYTF. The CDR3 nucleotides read TGTGCCAGCAGCCTGACGACAGGCAGGTTCTATGGCTACACCTTC.

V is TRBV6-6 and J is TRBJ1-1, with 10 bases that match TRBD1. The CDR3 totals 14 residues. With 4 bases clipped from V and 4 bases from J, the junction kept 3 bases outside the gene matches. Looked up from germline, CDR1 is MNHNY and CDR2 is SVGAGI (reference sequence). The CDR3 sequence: CASSFGQGVTEAFF. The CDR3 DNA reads TGTGCCAGCAGTTTTGGACAGGGGGTCACTGAAGCTTTCTTT.

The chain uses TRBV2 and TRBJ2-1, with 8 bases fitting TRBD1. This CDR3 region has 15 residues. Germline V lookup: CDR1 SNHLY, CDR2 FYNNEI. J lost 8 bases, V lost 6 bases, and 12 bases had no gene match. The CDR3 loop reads CASSTGTGPWDEQFF. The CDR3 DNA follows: TGTGCCAGCAGCACCGGGACAGGCCCTTGGGATGAGCAGTTCTTC.

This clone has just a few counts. CDR3 DNA sequence: TGTGCCAGCAGTGAAGTACTATTAACCGGAGGCAGCTCCTACGAGCAGTACTTC. Its protein is CASSEVLLTGGSSYEQYF. The chain carries TRBV2 and TRBJ2-7, with D maybe TRBD2 (5 bases). Germline values: CDR1 SNHLY, CDR2 FYNNEI. The length of the CDR3 is 18 residues. V lost 1 base, J lost 0 bases, and 19 bases lay in between.

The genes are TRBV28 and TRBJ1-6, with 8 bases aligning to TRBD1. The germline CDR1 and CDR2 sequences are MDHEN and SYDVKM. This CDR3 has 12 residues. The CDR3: CVCGQGDSPLHF. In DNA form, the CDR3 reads TGTGTTTGCGGACAGGGCGATTCACCCCTCCACTTT.